The clone carrying this T cell receptor beta chain was found a few times. The target antigen is unknown. The cohort's ophthalmopathy patients, a group with duration under 3 months, had a Clinical Activity Score of at least 3 and a NOSPECS grade of at least 4. Extraction of PBMCs used about 9.2 ml of fresh peripheral blood. The entry originates in a study of T cells in Graves' hyperthyroidism and ophthalmopathy. Study summary: Peripheral blood was taken when the disease was first diagnosed, before any treatment began.

Broader study findings: The majority of expanded thyroid clonotypes above 0.001 also appeared in blood.

The CDR3 runs 14 residues. The ends were cut back, 3 bases at V and 5 bases at J, with 12 bases in the middle. Germline V gene lookup returns CDR1 MDHEN and CDR2 SYDVKM. The investigators amplified TCR beta CDR3 regions from RNA transcripts. During a first-round RT-PCR of the TCR CDR3, the HTBI primer set was used. Via MiXCR, TCRdb re-called the multiplex PCR reads, giving one row per CDR3 protein. The sample has 600,000 or so distinct CDR3 sequences; roughly 14% are singletons. This chain connects TRBV28 to TRBJ2-3; no firm D call. Sequences were obtained from blood. The clonotype was recovered from a woman aged 45-65 years with Graves' ophthalmopathy. Here the CDR3 reads CASSFKAWLDTQYF. The DNA of the CDR3 is TGTGCCAGCAGTTTTAAAGCGTGGCTAGATACGCAGTATTTT.